The 26 T cell receptor beta chains in this list originate from one sample, sequenced in a study of CD8 T cells in Susac syndrome. It was with random hexamers that roughly 0.5 to 1 ug RNA was reverse transcribed. MiXCR, applied by TCRdb to the immunoSEQ multiplex PCR reads, yields one record per CDR3 protein. The sample shows some 130,000 distinct CDR3 sequences, over 90% of them seen only once. Sequenced material: CD8+ T cells from PBMCs. The receptors derive from a human donor with Susac syndrome.

J is TRBJ2-5 and V is TRBV15, with TRBD1 matching 9 bases. The CDR3 has 17 residues. Germline lookup yields CDR1 LNHNV and CDR2 YYDKDF (reference sequence). With 3 bases clipped from V and 2 bases from J, the junction kept 10 bases outside the gene matches. CDR3 amino acids: CATSSLRYRGRQETQYF. Here the CDR3 DNA reads TGTGCCACCAGCAGCCTCCGGTACAGGGGGCGGCAAGAGACCCAGTACTTC.

The rearrangement joins TRBV7-9 to TRBJ1-2; the match to TRBD1 covers 10 bases. The CDR3 runs to 13 residues. Germline V gene data show CDR1 as SEHNR and CDR2 as FQNEAQ (reference sequence). V lost 4 bases, J lost 9 bases, and 5 bases stayed unmatched. This CDR3 is CASSSWDRGRYTF. CDR3 nucleotides: TGTGCCAGCAGCTCCTGGGACAGGGGTCGCTACACCTTC.

This clonotype was seen once. The rearrangement links TRBV4-1 to TRBJ1-4, with D tentatively TRBD1 (5 bases). The germline gives CDR1 MGHRA, CDR2 YSYEKL. The V gene lost 3 bases and the J gene lost 4 bases, with 12 bases spanning the gap. The CDR3 is 15 amino acids. The CDR3 region is CASSHIGGDNEKLFF. CDR3 DNA sequence: TGCGCCAGCAGCCACATTGGAGGGGATAATGAAAAACTGTTTTTT.

CDR3 nucleotides: TGTGCCAGCAAGGGGACGGGAGAGACCCAGTACTTC. Its protein is CASKGTGETQYF. This rearrangement joins TRBV2 to TRBJ2-5, with D tentatively TRBD1 or TRBD2 (5 bases each). Looked up from germline, CDR1 is SNHLY and CDR2 is FYNNEI. There are 12 residues in the CDR3. The V end was cut by 7 bases, the J end by 4 bases, with 10 bases between.

The CDR3 region has the DNA TGTGCCAGCTTAAACCCAGAGACTACAACTAATGAAAAACTGTTTTTT. This encodes CASLNPETTTNEKLFF. V usage is TRBV6-1 and J usage is TRBJ1-4; D is unresolved. This CDR3 is built from 16 residues. The V end was cut by 8 bases, the J end by 0 bases, with 16 bases between. Germline assignment: CDR1 MNHNS and CDR2 SASEGT.

This clonotype was detected only once. The genes are TRBV28 and TRBJ2-3; a weak D match, TRBD2 (5 bases). CDR3 length: 11 amino acids. Germline V gene data show CDR1 as MDHEN and CDR2 as SYDVKM. With 11 bases removed from V and 5 bases from J, the gap between germline ends came to 11 bases. The DNA for the CDR3 is TGTGCCTTGGGAGCGTTAGATACGCAGTATTTT. Translation: CALGALDTQYF.

The rearrangement uses TRBV28 and TRBJ1-2, with a tentative D call TRBD1 (6 bases). V shed 4 bases and J shed 0 bases, with 9 bases lying between them. The V gene's germline CDR1 is MDHEN and CDR2 SYDVKM. The CDR3 covers 14 residues. CDR3 sequence reads: CASSWTESNYGYTF. CDR3 DNA sequence: TGTGCCAGCAGTTGGACAGAATCTAACTATGGCTACACCTTC.

This chain joins TRBV20-1 and TRBJ2-7; a possible D gene is TRBD1 (5 bases). CDR3 length equals 14 residues. Germline V CDR1 and CDR2: DFQATT, SNEGSKA (reference sequence). V gave up 6 bases and J gave up 1 base, with 16 bases separating them. CDR3 sequence (DNA): TGCAGTGCCAGAACCCGAGACAGATCCTACGAGCAGTACTTC. Translated, it gives CSARTRDRSYEQYF.

The J gene is TRBJ2-2, the V gene TRBV25-1, with D unresolved. The length of the CDR3 is 13 residues. Germline V gene data show CDR1 as MGHDK and CDR2 as SYGVNS. The V end was cut by 2 bases, the J end by 6 bases, with 7 bases between. The CDR3 sequence is CASSEPLPGELFF. In nucleotides, the CDR3 is TGTGCCAGCAGTGAACCACTACCCGGGGAGCTGTTTTTT.

The rearrangement joins TRBV5-1 to TRBJ2-7, with D uncertain. The CDR3 consists of 12 residues. Trimming removed 3 bases at V and 3 bases at J, with 7 bases between. Germline V lookup: CDR1 SGHRS, CDR2 YFSETQ. CDR3 DNA sequence: TGCGCCAGCAGCTCTACCGACTACGAGCAGTACTTC. Protein product: CASSSTDYEQYF.

The chain uses TRBV2 and TRBJ2-4; 9 bases match TRBD1. CDR1 and CDR2 (germline): SNHLY, FYNNEI. The ends lost 8 bases at V and 9 bases at J; junction bases unmatched: 11. The CDR3 is 14 residues long. CDR3 in DNA: TGTGCCAGCCTGACGGACAGGGGAAATGGCATTCAGTACTTC. It encodes CASLTDRGNGIQYF. The full variable domain, in which reference TRBV2 and TRBJ2-4 provide the parts outside the CDR3, is EPEVTQTPSHQVTQMGQEVILRCVPISNHLYFYWYRQILGQKVEFLVSFYNNEISEKSEIFDDQFSVERPDGSNFTLKIRSTKLEDSAMYFCASLTDRGNGIQYFGAGTRLSVL.

This chain connects TRBV28 to TRBJ2-3; D uncertain. This CDR3 spans 13 amino acids. Germline CDR1 reads MDHEN; CDR2 reads SYDVKM. Trimming stripped 3 bases from V and 4 bases from J, with 8 bases between. CDR3 amino acids: CASSLLGPDTQYF. The CDR3 DNA is TGTGCCAGCAGTTTGTTAGGACCAGATACGCAGTATTTT.

The rearrangement joins TRBV4-1 to TRBJ1-1, with 7 positions matching TRBD1. V dropped 4 bases and J dropped 4; count of bases not matched to a gene: 6. The germline CDR1 and CDR2 sequences are MGHRA and YSYEKL. CDR3 length equals 14 residues. In DNA, the CDR3 is TGCGCCAGCAGCCCAGGGGGTTCGGGCACTGAAGCTTTCTTT. This gives the protein CASSPGGSGTEAFF.

The rearrangement links TRBV9 to TRBJ2-5, with a tentative D call TRBD2 (6 bases). Germline V CDR1 and CDR2: SGDLS, YYNGEE. Trimming removed 0 bases at V and 1 base at J, with 10 bases between. The CDR3 spans 15 residues. The CDR3 DNA reads as TGTGCCAGCAGCGTAGCGGGACTCCTCCAAGAGACCCAGTACTTC. Translating it yields CASSVAGLLQETQYF.

The rearrangement joins TRBV6-5 to TRBJ2-7, with D hard to call. Per the germline V gene, CDR1 is MNHEY and CDR2 is SVGAGI. With 2 bases removed from V and 0 bases from J, the gap between germline ends came to 8 bases. This CDR3 is built from 14 residues. Here the CDR3 reads CASSYRASSYEQYF. The CDR3 DNA sequence: TGTGCCAGCAGTTACCGGGCGAGCTCCTACGAGCAGTACTTC.

This sequence joins TRBV3-1 and TRBJ1-1, with D unresolved. CDR3 length equals 17 residues. V lost 0 bases to trimming and J lost 4 bases, with 18 bases between them. Germline V gene sequence: CDR1 LGHDT, CDR2 YNNKEL (reference sequence). CDR3 nucleotides: TGTGCCAGCAGCCAAGATGGGTCCTCCCCGGGCAGCACTGAAGCTTTCTTT. Translation: CASSQDGSSPGSTEAFF.

The chain is built from TRBV11-2 and TRBJ2-5; 11 nucleotides line up with TRBD2. Trimming cost V 5 bases and J 2 bases; bases outside gene matches: 4. The length of the CDR3 is 15 residues. In germline, CDR1 is SGHAT, CDR2 FQNNGV. Written as DNA, the CDR3 is TGTGCCAGCAGCACGGGACTAGCGGAACAAGAGACCCAGTACTTC. Its protein product is CASSTGLAEQETQYF.

The chain carries TRBV15 and TRBJ2-6; tentatively, D is TRBD1 (5 bases). Trimming took 7 bases from V and 0 from J, leaving 13 bases between them. Germline CDR1 is LNHNV and CDR2 is YYDKDF (reference sequence). CDR3 length equals 16 residues. The CDR3 bases are TGTGCCACCATTGCAGGGATTGCCTCTGGGGCCAACGTCCTGACTTTC. Translating it yields CATIAGIASGANVLTF.

V and J are TRBV10-2 and TRBJ1-1, with D possibly matching TRBD1 (6 bases). The germline V gene has CDR1 WSHSY and CDR2 SAAADI. The CDR3 contains 15 residues. V was trimmed by 0 bases and J by 3 bases, leaving 11 bases between them. The CDR3 sequence: CASSESNQGHTEAFF. CDR3 coding DNA: TGCGCCAGCAGTGAGTCGAACCAGGGGCACACTGAAGCTTTCTTT.

V usage is TRBV28 and J usage is TRBJ2-7; TRBD1 agrees at 7 bases. The V gene's germline CDR1 is MDHEN and CDR2 SYDVKM. Trimming removed 3 bases from V and 3 bases from J; junction bases left unmatched: 2. This CDR3 is built from 13 residues. CDR3 sequence: CASSLTGLYEQYF. CDR3 bases: TGTGCCAGCAGTTTGACAGGGCTCTACGAGCAGTACTTC.

The chain uses TRBV29-1 and TRBJ1-2; D gene uncertain. CDR3 length: 11 amino acids. V was clipped by 4 bases and J by 4 bases, with 7 bases between them. The V gene's germline CDR1 is SQVTM and CDR2 ANQGSEA. The CDR3 DNA sequence: TGCAGCGTTGCTTCCGGCTATGGCTACACCTTC. Residues: CSVASGYGYTF.

The chain employs TRBV24-1 and TRBJ2-1; D is unclear. Between the trimmed V and J ends, which lost 3 bases and 8 bases, there was a span of 13 bases. Germline V gene lookup returns CDR1 KGHDR and CDR2 SFDVKD. CDR3 size: 14 residues. In nucleotides, the CDR3 is TGTGCCACCAGTGATAAGGGTCAGTCGGATGAGCAGTTCTTC. The encoded protein is CATSDKGQSDEQFF.

The gene calls are TRBV6-6 and TRBJ2-1, with 9 bases aligning to TRBD2. CDR1 is MNHNY and CDR2 is SVGAGI in the germline V gene (reference sequence). V shed 5 bases, J shed 6 bases, and the junction held 5 bases outside the gene matches. This CDR3 contains 14 residues. The CDR3 bases are TGTGCCAGCAGTCTAGCGGGATGGGGCAATGAGCAGTTCTTC. Translation: CASSLAGWGNEQFF.

The V call is TRBV7-8, the J call TRBJ2-2; 8 bases match TRBD1. The germline CDR1 and CDR2 sequences are SGHVS and FQNEAQ. J lost 2 bases, V lost 5 bases, and 10 bases had no gene match. This CDR3 region has 17 residues. In nucleotides, the CDR3 is TGTGCCAGCAGCCGGATAGGGACAGGAGTTAACACCGGGGAGCTGTTTTTT. It codes for CASSRIGTGVNTGELFF.

The chain combines TRBV3-1 with TRBJ1-1, with D unclear. The CDR3 sequence is 15 residues long. Per germline, CDR1 LGHDT and CDR2 YNNKEL (reference sequence). The ends were cut back, 3 bases at V and 0 bases at J, with 11 bases in the middle. In nucleotides, the CDR3 is TGTGCCAGCAGCCATGGAACAAGCATGAACACTGAAGCTTTCTTT. It translates to CASSHGTSMNTEAFF.

J is TRBJ2-7 and V is TRBV27, with D hard to call. Trimming removed 8 bases from V and 5 bases from J, with 13 bases in between. Germline V CDR1 and CDR2: MNHEY, SMNVEV (reference sequence). The CDR3 is made up of 12 amino acids. The CDR3 bases are TGTGCCAGCGGGGTAGCTCTCAACGAGCAGTACTTC. Its protein is CASGVALNEQYF.